This T cell receptor (beta chain) is drawn from a study of blood T cells in healthy people across ages. The CDR3 sequence is 15 residues long. The V segment lost 4 bases and the J segment 8 bases; nucleotides outside the gene matches: 10. Germline assignment: CDR1 MNHNS and CDR2 SASEGT. The table lists this clonotype with a few counts. A J-beta primer mix and a sample-barcoded 5' primer were used in a second PCR of about 7 to 12 cycles. TCRdb re-analysed the 5' RACE reads in MiXCR, keeping a single row per CDR3 protein. The data contain 700,000 to 950,000 distinct CDR3 sequences, roughly 44% of them singletons.

The origin of this receptor is a woman aged 55 to 70 in good health. Sequenced material: blood. V usage is TRBV6-1 and J usage is TRBJ2-1; 8 nucleotides agree with TRBD2. The CDR3, as DNA: TGTGCCAGCAGTGGTCCGTCGCGGGGGGAAGATGAGCAGTTCTTC. It specifies CASSGPSRGEDEQFF.